This T cell receptor (beta chain) derives from a study of blood T cell repertoires in COVID-19. For the study at large: PBMCs, B-cell-depleted T cells, or T cells were the source of the cDNA or gDNA that made up the material.

This clone was seen a handful of times. CDR1 LNHDA and CDR2 SQIVND come from the germline V gene (reference sequence). J lost 4 bases, V lost 5 bases, and 5 bases had no gene match. The CDR3 totals 15 residues. Assay used: immunoSEQ multiplex PCR; TCRdb lists only in-frame clones, some missing. In the table there are about 27,000 clones, about 80% of which are singletons. Sample: peripheral blood. V gene TRBV19 combines with J gene TRBJ2-2; 9 bases are a match to TRBD1. This receptor was taken from a man aged 80 or over with active or convalescent COVID-19. In nucleotides, the CDR3 is TGTGCCAGTAGTCCGGGACAGGGTAGCACCGGGGAGCTGTTTTTT. Translated: CASSPGQGSTGELFF.